This T cell receptor beta chain appears in the sequencing data of a study of identical twins. Through template switching, a universal primer site was introduced, and the cDNA contained unique molecular identifiers. Using its own MiXCR run on the 5' RACE reads, TCRdb lists one record per CDR3 protein. The sample has about 700,000 distinct CDR3 sequences, less than 10% seen once. The germline V gene has CDR1 DFQATT and CDR2 SNEGSKA (reference sequence). The CDR3 runs to 14 residues. With V trimmed by 6 bases and J by 5 bases, 5 bases remained unmatched. The study, taken as a whole, reports: The models systematically underestimated how much out-of-frame TCR alpha was shared in monozygotic twins.

In regard to this clonotype: Antigen: not known.

Separately, the same data were catalogued under a study of yellow fever vaccine responses in identical twins. That paper adds: The T cell response to vaccination in identical twins was reportedly partly convergent and partly personalized.

The sequence was collected from a woman aged 18-29 years in good health. The sequenced sample was PBMCs. The chain is built from TRBV20-1 and TRBJ2-3, with TRBD2 matching over 13 bases. CDR3 protein: CSADGLAGEDTQYF. The CDR3, as DNA: TGCAGTGCGGACGGACTAGCGGGAGAAGATACGCAGTATTTT.